This TCR beta chain is from a study of cytomegalovirus exposure and HLA in healthy donors. Turning to the study itself: Approximately 180 million T cells yielded approximately 100 million unique TCR beta sequences, as an earlier analysis found.

Overall study findings and caveats: Later analysis reportedly placed an Asian-associated ancestry cluster below the roughly 640-donor mean in N-insertions. Researchers reported in a later analysis that a missense DCLRE1C variant was tied to TCR beta V- and J-gene trimming.

A multiplex PCR was run with 60 Vbeta primers and 13 Jbeta primers. Using immunoSEQ multiplex PCR, the repertoire was profiled, and TCRdb retains in-frame clones only, with some absent. The repertoire holds about 170,000 clones, with 65% to 80% as singletons. To note about this clone: Its antigen is as yet unknown.

Germline V gene sequence: CDR1 GTSNPN, CDR2 SVGIG (reference sequence). The J segment lost 7 bases and the V segment lost 5 bases, leaving 16 bases of the junction unmatched. The CDR3 is 17 residues long. Sequenced sample: PBMCs. V gene TRBV30 combines with J gene TRBJ1-6; TRBD1 matches at 8 bases. The sequence was obtained from a female donor in good health and CMV-seronegative. The CDR3 sequence is CAWETGALGGGNSPLHF. CDR3 DNA sequence: TGTGCCTGGGAGACAGGGGCCTTAGGGGGCGGAAATTCACCCCTCCACTTT.